This section outlines one T cell receptor beta chain sequence together with its context. Its antigen is undetermined. The data derive from a study of cytomegalovirus exposure and HLA in healthy donors. Findings and limits, study-wide: The study recorded 150 to 200 TCR beta chains that were cytomegalovirus-associated. In a later analysis, an Asian-associated ancestry cluster reportedly showed fewer N-insertions than the roughly 700-donor mean.

The PCR employed 60 Vbeta primers together with 13 Jbeta primers. Clones were read by immunoSEQ multiplex PCR, and TCRdb kept only the in-frame ones, dropping some. This sample carries about 120,000 clones, under 85% of them seen once, and the ten largest clones take more than 1.5%. V lost 8 bases, J lost 0 bases, and 11 bases lay in between. CDR1 and CDR2 (germline): MNHNS, SASEGT. The CDR3 is 14 amino acids. The clonotype originates from a woman aged 18-29 years in good health and CMV-seronegative. What was sequenced was PBMCs. J is TRBJ1-5 and V is TRBV6-1; D is undetermined. CDR3 nucleotides: TGTGCCAGCTCGCCCGGTCATAGCAATCAGCCCCAGCATTTT. It is translated as CASSPGHSNQPQHF.